The clone carrying this T cell receptor (beta chain) occurred many times. Its specificity is unknown. The data belong to a study of Graves' ophthalmopathy and Graves' hyperthyroidism. TCR beta CDR3 amplification used RNA transcripts. RT-PCR in the first round used HTBI primers; a second-round multiplex PCR followed. Each CDR3 protein gets one entry after TCRdb re-called the multiplex PCR reads with MiXCR. The repertoire has roughly 1.1 million distinct CDR3 sequences, about 38% of them found once; the top ten carry roughly 11%. Broader study findings: Blood was where most expanded thyroid clonotypes above 0.001 frequency also turned up.

Ineligible for inclusion were patients with other autoimmune diseases, uncontrolled infections, pregnancy or lactation. Per germline, CDR1 DFQATT and CDR2 SNEGSKA (reference sequence). With 6 bases removed from V and 1 base from J, the gap between germline ends came to 12 bases. CDR3 size: 13 residues. Sequenced sample: peripheral blood or thyroid tissue (not recorded which). The genes are TRBV20-1 and TRBJ1-2; no reliable D call. This TCR was recovered from an adult man with Graves' hyperthyroidism. Here the CDR3 DNA reads TGCAGTGCCGCCCGGGAGTTTAACTATGGCTACACCTTC. Translation gives CSAAREFNYGYTF.